Detailed here is one T cell receptor (beta chain). What it binds is not known. With 60 Vbeta and 13 Jbeta primers, the PCR was carried out. Profiling relied on immunoSEQ multiplex PCR, and the TCRdb table lists in-frame clones only, not all of them. This table lists some 76,000 clones. The data originate from a study of cytomegalovirus exposure and HLA in healthy donors. Study at large: Unique TCRs from HLA-typed donors, around 93 million of them, were held in an early data release. Whole-study findings and limits: Per a later analysis, HLA-associated TCR beta chains showed more clonal expansion than other, equally common TCR beta chains.

This clonotype was sampled from a female donor in good health and CMV-seropositive. The sample comprised PBMCs.

CDR3 DNA: TGTGCCAGCAGTTTTCGACAGGGTGGCAATCAGCCCCAGCATTTT. Protein sequence: CASSFRQGGNQPQHF. The V gene is TRBV28, the J gene TRBJ1-5; 7 nucleotides agree with TRBD1. The CDR3 length is 15 residues. V trimming: 3 bases; J trimming: 2 bases; junction bases outside the gene matches: 4. Germline-derived CDR1 and CDR2 are MDHEN and SYDVKM.